This T cell receptor beta chain was identified during a study of cytomegalovirus exposure and HLA in healthy donors. PCR involved 60 Vbeta and 13 Jbeta primers. Per the study methods: It was a later analysis that counted 75 million to 90 million unique TCR beta chains, of which around 11 million were shared. Sequencing was performed with immunoSEQ multiplex PCR; in TCRdb, only in-frame clones are kept and a portion is missing. From that table come the V and J calls and clone size; the DNA was used to work out D and trimming. The sample holds more than 150,000 clones; about 82% are singletons and the top ten take 1.5% to 2%. Remarks on this clone: Its cognate antigen is unknown.

V lost 5 bases, J lost 4 bases, and 8 bases stayed unmatched. The germline gives CDR1 GTSNPN, CDR2 SVGIG (reference sequence). The CDR3 has 14 amino acids. Whole-study results and caveats: CMV serostatus alone was available as immune exposure information. Reports indicate that TCR beta sequences accurately predicted the HLA-A and HLA-B alleles of most subjects. In vitro checks showed that a few CMV-associated chains really do target CMV antigens.

V gene TRBV30 combines with J gene TRBJ2-1, with TRBD2 matching over 7 bases. The source is a man aged 18 to 29 in good health and CMV-seronegative. The material sequenced was PBMCs. CDR3 loop: CAWASGILYNEQFF. The CDR3 DNA sequence: TGTGCCTGGGCTAGCGGAATCCTTTACAATGAGCAGTTCTTC.